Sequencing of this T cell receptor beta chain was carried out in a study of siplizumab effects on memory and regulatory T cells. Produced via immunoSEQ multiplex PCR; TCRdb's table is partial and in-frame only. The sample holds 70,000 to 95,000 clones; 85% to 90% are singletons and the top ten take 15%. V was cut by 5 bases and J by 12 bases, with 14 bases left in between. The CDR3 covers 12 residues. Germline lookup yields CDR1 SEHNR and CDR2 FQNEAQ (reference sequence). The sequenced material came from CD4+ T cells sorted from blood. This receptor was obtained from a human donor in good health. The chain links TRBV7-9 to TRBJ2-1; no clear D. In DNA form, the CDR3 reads TGTGCCAGCAGCCAGCAAGAGATACGGCAGTTCTTC. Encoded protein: CASSQQEIRQFF.